The sequence of this TCR beta chain was determined in a study of HIV-infected patients and healthy controls. V was clipped by 3 bases and J by 6 bases, with 14 bases between them. The CDR3 covers 13 residues. In germline, CDR1 is SQVTM, CDR2 ANQGSEA. Around 500 ng RNA was reverse transcribed with alpha and beta constant-region primers. Using multiplexing indices, alpha and beta chain libraries were generated apart by chain-specific third strand synthesis. TCRdb independently ran MiXCR on the 5' RACE reads; one entry per CDR3 protein. The table lists several thousand distinct CDR3 sequences, approximately 8.3% of them singletons, with roughly 23% in the top ten. Follow-up blood was drawn about 14 weeks, roughly three months, after antiretroviral therapy began. Whole blood was used without fractionation, so all unsorted peripheral T cells were included. By sample share, this clonotype is medium-sized (0.01 to 0.1%).

The chain has TRBV29-1 and TRBJ1-2; tentatively, D is TRBD1 (6 bases). Sample: blood, taken during antiretroviral therapy. The sequence was collected from an adult with HIV infection. CDR3 in amino acids: CSVEGAGTNGYTF. The CDR3 DNA is TGCAGCGTTGAGGGGGCAGGGACGAATGGCTACACCTTC.